Listed here are 10 T cell receptor beta chains from one sample, sequenced in a study of cytomegalovirus exposure and HLA in healthy donors. A multiplex PCR was run with 60 Vbeta primers and 13 Jbeta primers. Sequencing was performed with immunoSEQ multiplex PCR; in TCRdb, only in-frame clones are kept and a portion is missing. Here the sample spans tens of thousands of clones, around three quarters being singletons. Material for sequencing was PBMCs. All receptors derive from a man younger than 40 in good health and CMV-seronegative.

V and J are TRBV4-3 and TRBJ2-6; D gene uncertain. The CDR3 contains 19 residues. Looked up from germline, CDR1 is LGHNA and CDR2 is YSLEER. V shed 0 bases and J shed 0 bases, with 15 bases lying between them. The CDR3 sequence is CASSQEAVPPGSGANVLTF. The DNA of the CDR3 is TGCGCCAGCAGCCAAGAGGCGGTTCCCCCCGGCTCTGGGGCCAACGTCCTGACTTTC.

This clone was seen a single time. J is TRBJ1-6 and V is TRBV5-4; tentatively, D is TRBD1 (6 bases). The CDR3 contains 14 residues. Per germline, CDR1 SGHNT and CDR2 YYREEE (reference sequence). V lost 9 bases and J lost 7, with 17 bases in between. This CDR3 is CANREGGENSPLHF. In nucleotides, the CDR3 is TGTGCCAACAGAGAAGGGGGAGAAAATTCACCCCTCCACTTT. Drawing the rest from reference TRBV5-4 and TRBJ1-6, the complete variable domain is ETGVTQSPTHLIKTRGQQVTLRCSSQSGHNTVSWYQQALGQGPQFIFQYYREEENGRGNFPPRFSGLQFPNYSSELNVNALELDDSALYLCANREGGENSPLHFGNGTRLTVT.

The chain is built from TRBV19 and TRBJ2-5; TRBD2 matches 7 bases. This CDR3 has 16 residues. The V and J ends lost 5 bases and 3 bases, in that order; junction bases with no gene match: 12. Germline CDR1 and CDR2: LNHDA and SQIVND (reference sequence). The CDR3 nucleotides are TGTGCCAGTAGTGGCAAAGCGGGGTTTTTTGAAGAGACCCAGTACTTC. Protein: CASSGKAGFFEETQYF.

This clone was recorded only once. This chain uses TRBV2 with TRBJ2-5, with D tentatively TRBD1 (6 bases). The length of the CDR3 is 18 residues. Germline CDR1 is SNHLY and CDR2 is FYNNEI. The V and J ends lost 6 bases and 0 bases respectively, with 23 bases between them. The CDR3 reads CASSSRGPGAQYQETQYF. The CDR3 DNA is TGTGCCAGCAGCTCCCGAGGGCCAGGGGCCCAGTACCAAGAGACCCAGTACTTC.

V gene TRBV11-2 combines with J gene TRBJ1-1; TRBD1 matches 7 bases. Losses at the gene ends were 5 bases for V and 3 bases for J; bases not matched to a gene: 6. The CDR3 covers 14 residues. Germline loops: CDR1 SGHAT, CDR2 FQNNGV. In DNA form, the CDR3 reads TGTGCCAGCAGCCCGTCGACAGGGCACACTGAAGCTTTCTTT. Its translation is CASSPSTGHTEAFF.

The chain employs TRBV27 and TRBJ1-2; no clear D gene. The CDR3 sequence is 13 residues long. V was clipped by 6 bases and J by 2 bases, with 10 bases between them. From germline, CDR1 is MNHEY and CDR2 SMNVEV (reference sequence). CDR3 nucleotides: TGTGCCAGCAGGCCTCGGGAGAACTATGGCTACACCTTC. Protein sequence: CASRPRENYGYTF.

The chain joins TRBV25-1 to TRBJ2-1, with 11 positions matching TRBD2. The J segment lost 15 bases and the V segment lost 4 bases, leaving 14 bases of the junction unmatched. Per the germline V gene, CDR1 is MGHDK and CDR2 is SYGVNS. The CDR3 loop spans 15 amino acids. CDR3 coding DNA: TGTGCCAGCAGTGTTCGCTCGGTACTAGCGGGAGTGGTGTTCTTC. It codes for CASSVRSVLAGVVFF. Together with reference TRBV25-1 and TRBJ2-1, the CDR3 gives the full variable domain: EADIYQTPRYLVIGTGKKITLECSQTMGHDKMYWYQQDPGMELHLIHYSYGVNSTEKGDLSSESTVSRIRTEHFPLTLESARPSHTSQYLCASSVRSVLAGVVFFGPGTRLTVL.

The chain joins TRBV19 to TRBJ1-2; no firm D call. The germline V gene encodes CDR1 LNHDA and CDR2 SQIVND (reference sequence). The CDR3 loop spans 13 amino acids. V lost 2 bases and J lost 6, with 10 bases in between. DNA of the CDR3: TGTGCCAGTAGTATACGCGGGAGGGATGGCTACACCTTC. This encodes CASSIRGRDGYTF. The full variable domain, in which reference TRBV19 and TRBJ1-2 provide the parts outside the CDR3, is DGGITQSPKYLFRKEGQNVTLSCEQNLNHDAMYWYRQDPGQGLRLIYYSQIVNDFQKGDIAEGYSVSREKKESFPLTVTSAQKNPTAFYLCASSIRGRDGYTFGSGTRLTVV.

V and J are TRBV5-4 and TRBJ2-5; weak D call: TRBD2 (5 bases). The CDR3 loop spans 13 amino acids. V shed 5 bases and J shed 3 bases, with 11 bases lying between them. Germline CDR1 reads SGHNT; CDR2 reads YYREEE (reference sequence). The CDR3 region is CASRGEGKETQYF. CDR3 nucleotides: TGTGCCAGCAGGGGAGAGGGTAAAGAGACCCAGTACTTC. Variable domain in full (rest from reference TRBV5-4 and TRBJ2-5): ETGVTQSPTHLIKTRGQQVTLRCSSQSGHNTVSWYQQALGQGPQFIFQYYREEENGRGNFPPRFSGLQFPNYSSELNVNALELDDSALYLCASRGEGKETQYFGPGTRLLVL.

V gene TRBV12-2 combines with J gene TRBJ1-2; the tabulated D call, TRBD1, remains unverified against the DNA. TRBV12-2 is a documented pseudogene. This CDR3 spans 14 amino acids. As DNA, the CDR3 is TGTGCAAGTCGCTTAGGGAAGGGGCCCTATGGCTACACCTTC. Protein: CASRLGKGPYGYTF.